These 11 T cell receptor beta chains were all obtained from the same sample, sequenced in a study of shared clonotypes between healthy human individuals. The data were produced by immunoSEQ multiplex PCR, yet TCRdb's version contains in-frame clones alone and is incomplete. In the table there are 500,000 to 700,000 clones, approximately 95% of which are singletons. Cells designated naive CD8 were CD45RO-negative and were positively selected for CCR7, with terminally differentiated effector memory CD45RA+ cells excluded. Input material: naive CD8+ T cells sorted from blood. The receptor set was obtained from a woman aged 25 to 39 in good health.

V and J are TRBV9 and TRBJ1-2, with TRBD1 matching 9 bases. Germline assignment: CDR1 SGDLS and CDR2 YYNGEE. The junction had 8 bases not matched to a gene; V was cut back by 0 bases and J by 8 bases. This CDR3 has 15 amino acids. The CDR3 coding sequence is TGTGCCAGCAGCGTAGGATCGGGACAGGGAAACGGCTACACCTTC. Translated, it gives CASSVGSGQGNGYTF.

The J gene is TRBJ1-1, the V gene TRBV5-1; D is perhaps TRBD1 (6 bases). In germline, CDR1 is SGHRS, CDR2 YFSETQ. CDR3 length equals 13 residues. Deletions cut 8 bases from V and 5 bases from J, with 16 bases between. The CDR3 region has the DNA TGCGCCAGGTCCGTCGGGGGCAGGACTGAAGCTTTCTTT. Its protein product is CARSVGGRTEAFF.

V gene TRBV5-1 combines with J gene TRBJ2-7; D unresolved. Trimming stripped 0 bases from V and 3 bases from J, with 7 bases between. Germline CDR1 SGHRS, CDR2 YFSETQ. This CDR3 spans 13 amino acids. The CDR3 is CASSLAGNYEQYF. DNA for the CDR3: TGCGCCAGCAGCTTGGCAGGCAACTACGAGCAGTACTTC.

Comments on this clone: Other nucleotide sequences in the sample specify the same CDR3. The CDR3 loop is CASSYSGVNTEAFF. CDR3 nucleotide sequence: TGTGCCAGCAGTTACTCCGGGGTGAACACTGAAGCTTTCTTT. V and J are TRBV6-5 and TRBJ1-1, with D unresolved. Germline CDR1 MNHEY, CDR2 SVGAGI. The CDR3 contains 14 residues. V lost 0 bases, J lost 0 bases, and 5 bases lay in between.

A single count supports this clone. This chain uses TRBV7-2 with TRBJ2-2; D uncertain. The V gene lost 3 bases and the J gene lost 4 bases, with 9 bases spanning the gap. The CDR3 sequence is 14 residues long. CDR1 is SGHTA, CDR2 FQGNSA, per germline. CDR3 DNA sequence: TGTGCCAGCAGCTTCGATGGCTCCACCGGGGAGCTGTTTTTT. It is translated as CASSFDGSTGELFF.

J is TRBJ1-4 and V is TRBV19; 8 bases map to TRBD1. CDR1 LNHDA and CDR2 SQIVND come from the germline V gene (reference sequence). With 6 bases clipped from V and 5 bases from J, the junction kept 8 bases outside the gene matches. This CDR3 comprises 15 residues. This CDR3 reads CASRMDRALNEKLFF. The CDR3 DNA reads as TGTGCCAGTAGGATGGACAGGGCGTTAAATGAAAAACTGTTTTTT.

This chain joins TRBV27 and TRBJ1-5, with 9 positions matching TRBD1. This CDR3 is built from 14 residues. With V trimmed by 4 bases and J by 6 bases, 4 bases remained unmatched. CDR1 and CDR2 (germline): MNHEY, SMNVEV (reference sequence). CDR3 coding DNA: TGTGCCAGCAGTTCGACAGGGGGGGGTCAGCCCCAGCATTTT. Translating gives CASSSTGGGQPQHF.

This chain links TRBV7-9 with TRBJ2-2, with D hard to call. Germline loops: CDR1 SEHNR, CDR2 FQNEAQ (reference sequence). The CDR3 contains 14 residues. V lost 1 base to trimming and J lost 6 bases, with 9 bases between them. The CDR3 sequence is CASSLVDGPGELFF. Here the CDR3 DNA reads TGTGCCAGCAGCTTAGTGGACGGACCCGGGGAGCTGTTTTTT.

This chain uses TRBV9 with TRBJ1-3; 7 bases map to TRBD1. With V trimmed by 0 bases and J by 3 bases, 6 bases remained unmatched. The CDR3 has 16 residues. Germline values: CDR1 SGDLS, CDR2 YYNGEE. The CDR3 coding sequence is TGTGCCAGCAGCGTAGGTACAGGGGCTCATGGAAACACCATATATTTT. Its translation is CASSVGTGAHGNTIYF.

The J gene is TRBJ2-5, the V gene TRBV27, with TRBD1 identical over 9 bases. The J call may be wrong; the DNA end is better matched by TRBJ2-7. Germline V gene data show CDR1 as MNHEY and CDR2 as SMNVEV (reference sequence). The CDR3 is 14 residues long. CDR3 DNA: TGTGCCAGCAGTCTATGGGACAGGGCGGACGAGCAGTACTTC. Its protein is CASSLWDRADEQYF.

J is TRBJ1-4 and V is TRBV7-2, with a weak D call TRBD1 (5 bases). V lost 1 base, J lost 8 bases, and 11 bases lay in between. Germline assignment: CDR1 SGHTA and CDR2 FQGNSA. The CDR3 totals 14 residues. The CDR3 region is CASSLGLGTEKLFF. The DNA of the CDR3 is TGTGCCAGCAGCTTAGGACTAGGGACGGAAAAACTGTTTTTT.